This T cell receptor beta chain was documented in a study of blood T cell repertoires in COVID-19. Study-wide background: T cells, B-cell-depleted T cells, or PBMCs supplied cDNA or gDNA.

Living in about two dozen US areas, the participants were between roughly 18 and 90 years of age. The CDR3 consists of 20 residues. J lost 0 bases, V lost 1 base, and 13 bases had no gene match. Germline CDR1 reads SGHRS; CDR2 reads YFSETQ. Sequencing was performed with immunoSEQ multiplex PCR; in TCRdb, only in-frame clones are kept and a portion is missing. The data contain around 160,000 clones, less than 90% of them singletons. This clonotype originated in a woman aged 45-65 years who had been exposed to COVID-19. The rearrangement joins TRBV5-1 to TRBJ2-7; 13 nucleotides line up with TRBD2. The sequenced sample was PBMCs or T cells enriched from blood (not recorded which). This CDR3 reads CASSLRGLAGDPQSSYEQYF. CDR3 nucleotides: TGCGCCAGCAGCTTGCGTGGACTAGCGGGGGATCCTCAAAGCTCCTACGAGCAGTACTTC.